Following are 7 T cell receptor beta chains from one sample sequenced in a study of radiation and T cells in renal cell carcinoma. Time point given: baseline pretreatment blood. Stated treatment: 15 Gy SBRT to primary tumor, nephrectomy 4 weeks later. This table comes from immunoSEQ multiplex PCR, and its TCRdb copy is limited to in-frame clones, with some not included. The sample contains about 50,000 clones, approximately 80% of which appear only once. The material sequenced was blood, taken from a patient whose treatment included radiotherapy and nephrectomy. Every receptor here comes from a woman in her 70s with renal cell carcinoma.

The V call is TRBV9, the J call TRBJ1-2; 9 positions match TRBD1. Germline V gene sequence: CDR1 SGDLS, CDR2 YYNGEE. The V segment lost 4 bases and the J segment 4 bases; nucleotides outside the gene matches: 5. The CDR3 has 14 amino acids. CDR3 sequence reads: CASSYPGQGYGYTF. As DNA, the CDR3 is TGTGCCAGCAGCTACCCGGGACAGGGCTATGGCTACACCTTC.

J is TRBJ2-7 and V is TRBV18; 7 bases match TRBD2. Germline-derived CDR1 and CDR2 are KGHSH and LQKENI. The CDR3 runs to 15 residues. The V segment lost 4 bases and the J segment 0 bases; nucleotides outside the gene matches: 6. CDR3 region: CASSLQGGGSYEQYF. The DNA for the CDR3 is TGTGCCAGCTCACTTCAGGGCGGGGGCTCCTACGAGCAGTACTTC.

This chain connects TRBV7-2 to TRBJ1-3; no clear D. CDR1 SGHTA and CDR2 FQGNSA come from the germline V gene. This CDR3 region has 15 residues. V gave up 5 bases and J gave up 0 bases, with 11 bases separating them. CDR3 in DNA: TGTGCCAGCAGCCAAGGGAGGTTCTCTGGAAACACCATATATTTT. It codes for CASSQGRFSGNTIYF. The full variable domain, in which reference TRBV7-2 and TRBJ1-3 provide the parts outside the CDR3, is GAGVSQSPSNKVTEKGKDVELRCDPISGHTALYWYRQSLGQGLEFLIYFQGNSAPDKSGLPSDRFSAERTGGSVSTLTIQRTQQEDSAVYLCASSQGRFSGNTIYFGEGSWLTVV.

The V gene is TRBV5-6, the J gene TRBJ2-3, with 9 bases that match TRBD1. This CDR3 region has 15 residues. Germline CDR1 reads SGHDT; CDR2 reads YYEEEE. The V segment lost 1 base and the J segment 4 bases; nucleotides outside the gene matches: 4. For the CDR3, the DNA is TGTGCCAGCAGCTTGTCCGGGACAGGGCCAGATACGCAGTATTTT. Translated, it gives CASSLSGTGPDTQYF.

The gene calls are TRBV28 and TRBJ1-1; 8 bases agree with TRBD1. The germline CDR1 and CDR2 sequences are MDHEN and SYDVKM. The V and J ends lost 5 bases and 5 bases, in that order; junction bases with no gene match: 4. The CDR3 consists of 13 residues. The CDR3 protein is CASSPGGWTEAFF. The DNA of the CDR3 is TGTGCCAGCAGTCCAGGGGGCTGGACTGAAGCTTTCTTT. The variable domain in full, completed from reference TRBV28 and TRBJ1-1, reads DVKVTQSSRYLVKRTGEKVFLECVQDMDHENMFWYRQDPGLGLRLIYFSYDVKMKEKGDIPEGYSVSREKKERFSLILESASTNQTSMYLCASSPGGWTEAFFGQGTRLTVV.

The genes are TRBV29-1 and TRBJ2-1, with 12 bases lining up with TRBD2. This CDR3 region has 15 residues. J was trimmed by 5 bases and V by 7 bases; bases with no gene match: 9. The V gene's germline CDR1 is SQVTM and CDR2 ANQGSEA. CDR3 DNA sequence: TGCAGCGCCGAACTAGCGGGGGGACTAAACAATGAGCAGTTCTTC. Protein: CSAELAGGLNNEQFF.

The chain joins TRBV5-6 to TRBJ2-3; D is possibly TRBD2 (6 bases). Germline CDR1 is SGHDT and CDR2 is YYEEEE. This CDR3 contains 15 residues. V lost 4 bases to trimming and J lost 3 bases, with 15 bases between them. Written as DNA, the CDR3 is TGTGCCAGCAGCGTAAGCGGGCAAGGAACAGATACGCAGTATTTT. Translating it yields CASSVSGQGTDTQYF.